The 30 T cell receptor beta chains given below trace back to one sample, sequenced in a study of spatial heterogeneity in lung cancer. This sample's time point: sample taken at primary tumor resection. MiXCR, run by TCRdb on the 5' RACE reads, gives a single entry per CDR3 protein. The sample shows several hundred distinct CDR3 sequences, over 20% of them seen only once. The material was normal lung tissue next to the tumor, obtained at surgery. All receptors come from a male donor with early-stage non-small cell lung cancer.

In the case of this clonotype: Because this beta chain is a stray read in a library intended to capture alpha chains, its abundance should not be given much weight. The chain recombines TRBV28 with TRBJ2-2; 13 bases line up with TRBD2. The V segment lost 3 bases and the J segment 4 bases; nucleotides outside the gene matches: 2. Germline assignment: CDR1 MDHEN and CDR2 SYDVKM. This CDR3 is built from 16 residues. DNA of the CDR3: TGTGCCAGCAGTTTCGGACTAGCGGGAGTCACCGGGGAGCTGTTTTTT. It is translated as CASSFGLAGVTGELFF. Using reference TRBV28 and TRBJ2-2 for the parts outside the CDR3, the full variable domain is DVKVTQSSRYLVKRTGEKVFLECVQDMDHENMFWYRQDPGLGLRLIYFSYDVKMKEKGDIPEGYSVSREKKERFSLILESASTNQTSMYLCASSFGLAGVTGELFFGEGSRLTVL.

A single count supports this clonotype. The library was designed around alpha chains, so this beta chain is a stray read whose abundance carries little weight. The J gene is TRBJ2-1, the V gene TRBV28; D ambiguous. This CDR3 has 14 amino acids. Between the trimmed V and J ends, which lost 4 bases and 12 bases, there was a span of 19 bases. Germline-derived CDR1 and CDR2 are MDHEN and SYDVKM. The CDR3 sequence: CASSSITEDRWQFF. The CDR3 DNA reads TGTGCCAGCAGTTCCATAACGGAAGATAGATGGCAGTTCTTC. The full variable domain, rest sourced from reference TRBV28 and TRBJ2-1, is DVKVTQSSRYLVKRTGEKVFLECVQDMDHENMFWYRQDPGLGLRLIYFSYDVKMKEKGDIPEGYSVSREKKERFSLILESASTNQTSMYLCASSSITEDRWQFFGPGTRLTVL.

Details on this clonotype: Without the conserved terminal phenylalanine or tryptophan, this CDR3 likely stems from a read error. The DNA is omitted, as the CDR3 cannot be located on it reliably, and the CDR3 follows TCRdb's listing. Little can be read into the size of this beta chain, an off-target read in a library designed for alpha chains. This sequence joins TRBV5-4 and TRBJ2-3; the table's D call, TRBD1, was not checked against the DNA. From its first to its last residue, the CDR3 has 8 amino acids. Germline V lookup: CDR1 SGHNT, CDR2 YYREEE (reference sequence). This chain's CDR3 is CALLRSRR.

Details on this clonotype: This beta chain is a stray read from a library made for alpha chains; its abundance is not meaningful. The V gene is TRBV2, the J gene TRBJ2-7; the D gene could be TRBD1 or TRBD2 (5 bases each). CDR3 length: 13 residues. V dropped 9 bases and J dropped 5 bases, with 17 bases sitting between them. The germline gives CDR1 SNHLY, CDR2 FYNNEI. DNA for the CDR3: TGTGCCAGTTCTGGTCTCGAGGGGAACGAGCAGTACTTC. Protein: CASSGLEGNEQYF. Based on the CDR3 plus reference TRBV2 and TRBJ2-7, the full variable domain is EPEVTQTPSHQVTQMGQEVILRCVPISNHLYFYWYRQILGQKVEFLVSFYNNEISEKSEIFDDQFSVERPDGSNFTLKIRSTKLEDSAMYFCASSGLEGNEQYFGPGTRLTVT.

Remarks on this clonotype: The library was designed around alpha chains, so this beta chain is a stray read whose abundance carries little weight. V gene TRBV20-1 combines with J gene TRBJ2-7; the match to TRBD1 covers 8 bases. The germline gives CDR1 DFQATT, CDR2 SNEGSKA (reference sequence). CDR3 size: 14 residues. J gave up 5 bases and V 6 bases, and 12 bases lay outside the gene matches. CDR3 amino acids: CSALGQGVLDEQYF. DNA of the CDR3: TGCAGTGCCCTCGGACAGGGCGTTTTGGACGAGCAGTACTTC.

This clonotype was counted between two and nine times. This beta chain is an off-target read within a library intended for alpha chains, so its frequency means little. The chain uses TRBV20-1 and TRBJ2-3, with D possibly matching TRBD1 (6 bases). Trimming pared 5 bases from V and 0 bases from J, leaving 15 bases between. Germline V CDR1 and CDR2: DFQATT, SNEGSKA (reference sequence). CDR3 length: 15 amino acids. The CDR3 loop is CSASEGVRSTDTQYF. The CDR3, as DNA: TGCAGTGCTTCTGAGGGGGTCAGGAGCACAGATACGCAGTATTTT.

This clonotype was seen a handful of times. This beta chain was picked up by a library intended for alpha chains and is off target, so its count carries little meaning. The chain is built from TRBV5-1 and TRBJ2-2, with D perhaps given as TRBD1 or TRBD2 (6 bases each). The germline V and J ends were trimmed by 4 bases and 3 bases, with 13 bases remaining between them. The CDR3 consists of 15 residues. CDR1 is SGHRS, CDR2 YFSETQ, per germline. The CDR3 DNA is TGCGCCAGCAGCCCCTCGGGGGCGCACACCGGGGAGCTGTTTTTT. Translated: CASSPSGAHTGELFF.

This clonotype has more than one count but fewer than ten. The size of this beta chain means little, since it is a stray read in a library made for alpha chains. As DNA, the CDR3 is TGCGCCAGCAGCTTGGCAGTAGCGGGAGCATCCTACGAGCAGTACTTC. This codes for CASSLAVAGASYEQYF. The gene calls are TRBV5-1 and TRBJ2-7; 9 nucleotides line up with TRBD2. The ends lost 0 bases at V and 1 base at J; junction bases unmatched: 5. This CDR3 is 16 amino acids long. CDR1 and CDR2 (germline): SGHRS, YFSETQ.

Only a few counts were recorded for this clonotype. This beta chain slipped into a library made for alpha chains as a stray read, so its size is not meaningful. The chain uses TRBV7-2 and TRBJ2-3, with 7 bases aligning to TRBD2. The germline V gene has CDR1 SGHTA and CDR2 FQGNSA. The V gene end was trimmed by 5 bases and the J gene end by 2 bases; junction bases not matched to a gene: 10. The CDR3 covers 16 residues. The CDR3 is CASSPGLDSPTDTQYF. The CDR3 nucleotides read TGTGCCAGCAGCCCCGGACTAGACTCCCCCACAGATACGCAGTATTTT.

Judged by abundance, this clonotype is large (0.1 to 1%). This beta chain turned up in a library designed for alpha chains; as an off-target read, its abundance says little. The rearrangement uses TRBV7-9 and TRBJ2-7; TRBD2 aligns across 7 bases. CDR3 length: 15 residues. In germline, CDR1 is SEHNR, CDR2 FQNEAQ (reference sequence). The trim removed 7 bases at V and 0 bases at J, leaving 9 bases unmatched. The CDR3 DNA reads TGTGCCAGCAACCACCGGGACTATCCCTCCTACGAGCAGTACTTC. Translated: CASNHRDYPSYEQYF. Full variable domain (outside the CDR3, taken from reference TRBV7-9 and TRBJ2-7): DTGVSQNPRHKITKRGQNVTFRCDPISEHNRLYWYRQTLGQGPEFLTYFQNEAQLEKSRLLSDRFSAERPKGSFSTLEIQRTEQGDSAMYLCASNHRDYPSYEQYFGPGTRLTVT.

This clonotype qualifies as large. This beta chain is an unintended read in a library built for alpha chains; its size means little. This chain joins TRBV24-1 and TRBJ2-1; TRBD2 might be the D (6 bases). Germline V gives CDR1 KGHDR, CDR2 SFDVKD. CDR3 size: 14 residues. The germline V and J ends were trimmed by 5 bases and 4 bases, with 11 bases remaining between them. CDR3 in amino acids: CATSVGGGYNEQFF. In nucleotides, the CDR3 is TGTGCCACCAGTGTAGGTGGGGGGTACAATGAGCAGTTCTTC.

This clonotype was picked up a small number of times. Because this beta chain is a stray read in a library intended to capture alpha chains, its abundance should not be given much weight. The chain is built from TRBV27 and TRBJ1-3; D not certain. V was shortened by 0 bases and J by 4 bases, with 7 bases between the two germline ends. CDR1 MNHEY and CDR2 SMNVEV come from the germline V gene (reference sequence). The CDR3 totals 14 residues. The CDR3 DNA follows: TGTGCCAGCAGTTTATCGTACGGCGGAAACACCATATATTTT. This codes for CASSLSYGGNTIYF.

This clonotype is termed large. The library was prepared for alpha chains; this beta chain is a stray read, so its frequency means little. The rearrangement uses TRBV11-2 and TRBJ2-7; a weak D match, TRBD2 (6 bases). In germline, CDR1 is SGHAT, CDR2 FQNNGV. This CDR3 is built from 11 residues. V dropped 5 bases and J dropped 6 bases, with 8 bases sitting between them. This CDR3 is CASSIGGEQYF. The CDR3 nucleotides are TGTGCCAGCAGCATCGGGGGCGAGCAGTACTTC.

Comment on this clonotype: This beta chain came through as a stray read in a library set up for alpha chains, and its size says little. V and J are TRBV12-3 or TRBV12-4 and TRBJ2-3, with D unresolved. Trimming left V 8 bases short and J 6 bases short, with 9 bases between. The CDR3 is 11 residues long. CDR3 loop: CASYLGDTQYF. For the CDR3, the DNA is TGTGCCAGCTATCTAGGGGATACGCAGTATTTT.

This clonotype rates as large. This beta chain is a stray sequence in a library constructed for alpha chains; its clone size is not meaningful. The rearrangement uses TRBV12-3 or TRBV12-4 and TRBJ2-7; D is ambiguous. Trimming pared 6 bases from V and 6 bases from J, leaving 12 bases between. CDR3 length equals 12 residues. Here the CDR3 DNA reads TGTGCCAGCAGGGTGGCAGGTCGCGAGCAGTACTTC. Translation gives CASRVAGREQYF.

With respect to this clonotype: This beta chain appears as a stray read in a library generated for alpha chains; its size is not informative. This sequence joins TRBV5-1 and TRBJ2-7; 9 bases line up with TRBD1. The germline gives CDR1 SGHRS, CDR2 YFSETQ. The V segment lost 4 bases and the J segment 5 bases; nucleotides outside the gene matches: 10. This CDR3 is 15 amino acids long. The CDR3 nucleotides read TGCGCCAGCAGCGGGACAGGGTCTACTCGGGACGAGCAGTACTTC. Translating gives CASSGTGSTRDEQYF. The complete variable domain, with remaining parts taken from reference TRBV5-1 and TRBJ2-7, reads KAGVTQTPRYLIKTRGQQVTLSCSPISGHRSVSWYQQTPGQGLQFLFEYFSETQRNKGNFPGRFSGRQFSNSRSEMNVSTLELGDSALYLCASSGTGSTRDEQYFGPGTRLTVT.

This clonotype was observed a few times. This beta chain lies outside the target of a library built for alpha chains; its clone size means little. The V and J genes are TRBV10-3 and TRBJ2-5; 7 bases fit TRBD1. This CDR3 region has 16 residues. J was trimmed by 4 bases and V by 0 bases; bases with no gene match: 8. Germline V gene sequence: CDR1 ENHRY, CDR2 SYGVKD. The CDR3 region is CAISESGDRVGETQYF. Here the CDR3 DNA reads TGTGCCATCAGTGAGTCAGGCGACAGGGTGGGAGAGACCCAGTACTTC.

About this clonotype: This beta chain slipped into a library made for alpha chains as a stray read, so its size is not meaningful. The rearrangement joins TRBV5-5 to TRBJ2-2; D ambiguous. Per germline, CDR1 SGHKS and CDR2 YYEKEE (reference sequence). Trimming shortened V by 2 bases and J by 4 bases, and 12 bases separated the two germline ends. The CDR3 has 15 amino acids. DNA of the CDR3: TGTGCCAGCAGCTTAACGTCCCTCCTCACCGGGGAGCTGTTTTTT. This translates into CASSLTSLLTGELFF.

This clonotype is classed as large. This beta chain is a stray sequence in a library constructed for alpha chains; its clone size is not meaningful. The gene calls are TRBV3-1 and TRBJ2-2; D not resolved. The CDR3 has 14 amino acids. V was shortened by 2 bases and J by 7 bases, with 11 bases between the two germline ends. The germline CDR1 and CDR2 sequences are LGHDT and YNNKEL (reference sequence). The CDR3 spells CASSQLGRVGELFF. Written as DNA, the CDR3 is TGTGCCAGCAGCCAACTCGGACGGGTCGGGGAGCTGTTTTTT.

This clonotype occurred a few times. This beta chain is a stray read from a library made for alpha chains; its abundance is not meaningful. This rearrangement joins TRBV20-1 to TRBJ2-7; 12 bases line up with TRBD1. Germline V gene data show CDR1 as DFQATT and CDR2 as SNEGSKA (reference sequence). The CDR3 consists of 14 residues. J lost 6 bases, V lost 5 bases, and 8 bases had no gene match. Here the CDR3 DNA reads TGCAGTGCTGCTGTGGGACAGGGGGCGAGCGAGCAGTACTTC. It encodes CSAAVGQGASEQYF.

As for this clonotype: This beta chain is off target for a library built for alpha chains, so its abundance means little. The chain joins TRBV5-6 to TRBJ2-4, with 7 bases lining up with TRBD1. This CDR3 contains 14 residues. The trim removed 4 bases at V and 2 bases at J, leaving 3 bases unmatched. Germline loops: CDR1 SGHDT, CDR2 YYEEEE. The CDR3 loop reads CASSPTGSKNIQYF. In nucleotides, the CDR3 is TGTGCCAGCAGCCCGACAGGGTCCAAAAACATTCAGTACTTC.

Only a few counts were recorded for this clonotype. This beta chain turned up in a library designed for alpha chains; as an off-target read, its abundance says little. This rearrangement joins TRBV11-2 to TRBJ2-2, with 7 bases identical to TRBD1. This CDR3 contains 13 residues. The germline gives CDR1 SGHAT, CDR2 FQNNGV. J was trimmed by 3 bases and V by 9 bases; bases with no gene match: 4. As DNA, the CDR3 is TGTGCCAGTCGTAGGGGGCACACCGGGGAGCTGTTTTTT. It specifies CASRRGHTGELFF.

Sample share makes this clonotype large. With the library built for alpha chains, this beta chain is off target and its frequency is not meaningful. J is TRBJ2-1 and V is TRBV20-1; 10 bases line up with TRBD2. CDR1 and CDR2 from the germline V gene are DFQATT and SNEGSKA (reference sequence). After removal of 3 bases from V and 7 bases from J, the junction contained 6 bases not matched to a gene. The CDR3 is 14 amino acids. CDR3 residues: CSASWLAGVNEQFF. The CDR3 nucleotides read TGCAGTGCTAGTTGGCTAGCGGGAGTTAATGAGCAGTTCTTC.

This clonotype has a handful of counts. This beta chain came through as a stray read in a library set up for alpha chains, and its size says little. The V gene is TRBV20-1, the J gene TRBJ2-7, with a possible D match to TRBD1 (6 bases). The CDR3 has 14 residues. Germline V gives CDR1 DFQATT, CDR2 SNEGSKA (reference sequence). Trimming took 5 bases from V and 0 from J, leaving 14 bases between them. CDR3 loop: CSACRDTNSYEQYF. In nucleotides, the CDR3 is TGCAGTGCTTGCCGGGACACTAACTCCTACGAGCAGTACTTC.

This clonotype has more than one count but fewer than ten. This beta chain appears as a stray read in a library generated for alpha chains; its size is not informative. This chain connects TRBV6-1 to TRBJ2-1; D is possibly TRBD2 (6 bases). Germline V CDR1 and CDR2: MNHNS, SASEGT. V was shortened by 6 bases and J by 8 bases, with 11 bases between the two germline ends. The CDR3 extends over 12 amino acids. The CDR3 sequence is CASRRRDYEQFF. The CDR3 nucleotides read TGTGCCAGCAGGAGGAGGGACTATGAGCAGTTCTTC.

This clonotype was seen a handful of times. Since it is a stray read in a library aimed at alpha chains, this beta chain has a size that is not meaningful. For the CDR3, the DNA is TGCAGTGCTAGAGAGGACCGGGCGTACGGATACGAGCAGTACTTC. Encoded protein: CSAREDRAYGYEQYF. The chain couples TRBV20-1 to TRBJ2-7; D is ambiguous. There are 15 residues in the CDR3. Trimming shortened V by 0 bases and J by 4 bases, and 16 bases separated the two germline ends. Germline V lookup: CDR1 DFQATT, CDR2 SNEGSKA (reference sequence).

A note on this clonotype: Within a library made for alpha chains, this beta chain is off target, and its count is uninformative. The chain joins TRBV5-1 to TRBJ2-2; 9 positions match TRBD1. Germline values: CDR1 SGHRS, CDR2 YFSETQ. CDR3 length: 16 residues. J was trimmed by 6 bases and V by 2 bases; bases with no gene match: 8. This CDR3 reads CASSLSGTGLSGELFF. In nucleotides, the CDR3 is TGCGCCAGCAGCTTATCCGGGACAGGGTTATCCGGGGAGCTGTTTTTT.

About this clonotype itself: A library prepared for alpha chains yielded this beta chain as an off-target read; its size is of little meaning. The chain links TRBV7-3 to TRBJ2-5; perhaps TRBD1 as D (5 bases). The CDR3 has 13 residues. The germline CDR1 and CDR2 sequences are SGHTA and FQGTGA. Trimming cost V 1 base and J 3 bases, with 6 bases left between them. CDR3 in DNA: TGTGCCAGCAGCTTAAGCAGGGAAGAGACCCAGTACTTC. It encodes CASSLSREETQYF.

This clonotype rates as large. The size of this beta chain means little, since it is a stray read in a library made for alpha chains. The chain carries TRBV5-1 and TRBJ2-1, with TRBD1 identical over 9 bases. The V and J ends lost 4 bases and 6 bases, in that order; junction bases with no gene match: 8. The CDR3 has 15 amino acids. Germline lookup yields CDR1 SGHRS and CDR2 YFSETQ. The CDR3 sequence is CASSPQGAEGNEQFF. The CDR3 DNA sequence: TGCGCCAGCAGCCCACAGGGGGCAGAGGGCAATGAGCAGTTCTTC.

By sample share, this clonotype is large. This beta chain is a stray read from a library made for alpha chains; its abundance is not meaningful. The CDR3 loop is CASSHTGSQNEQYF. The CDR3 DNA follows: TGCGCCAGCAGTCATACGGGATCTCAGAACGAGCAGTACTTC. The chain employs TRBV23-1 and TRBJ2-7; possibly TRBD2 for D (5 bases). TRBV23-1 is labeled an ORF, and its function is uncertain. V shed 3 bases and J shed 5 bases, with 14 bases lying between them. The CDR3 is made up of 14 amino acids.